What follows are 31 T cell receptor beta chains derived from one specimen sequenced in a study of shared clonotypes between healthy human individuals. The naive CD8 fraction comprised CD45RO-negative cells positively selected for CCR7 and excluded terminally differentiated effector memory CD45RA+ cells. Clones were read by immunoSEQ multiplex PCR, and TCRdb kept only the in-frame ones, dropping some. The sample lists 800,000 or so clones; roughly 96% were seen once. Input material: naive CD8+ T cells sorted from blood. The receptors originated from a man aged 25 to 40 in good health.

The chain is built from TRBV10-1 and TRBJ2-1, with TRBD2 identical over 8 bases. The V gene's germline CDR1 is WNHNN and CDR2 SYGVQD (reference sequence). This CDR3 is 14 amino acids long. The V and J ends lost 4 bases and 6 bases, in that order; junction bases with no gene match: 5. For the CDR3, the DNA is TGCGCCAGCAGTGCCAGCGGGAGTAGCAATGAGCAGTTCTTC. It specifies CASSASGSSNEQFF.

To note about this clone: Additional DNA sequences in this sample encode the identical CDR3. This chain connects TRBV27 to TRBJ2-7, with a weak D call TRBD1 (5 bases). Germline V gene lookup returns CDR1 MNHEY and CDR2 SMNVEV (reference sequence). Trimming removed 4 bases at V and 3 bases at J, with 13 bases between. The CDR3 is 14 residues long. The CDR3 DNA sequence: TGTGCCAGCAGTTCCGGACAAGGGGTCTACGAGCAGTACTTC. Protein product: CASSSGQGVYEQYF.

Here the CDR3 reads CASSQVVVAIQYF. In DNA form, the CDR3 reads TGCGCCAGCAGCCAGGTAGTTGTCGCCATTCAGTACTTC. This sequence joins TRBV4-1 and TRBJ2-4; no definite D call. Germline assignment: CDR1 MGHRA and CDR2 YSYEKL. Deletions cut 3 bases from V and 9 bases from J, with 12 bases between. The CDR3 consists of 13 residues.

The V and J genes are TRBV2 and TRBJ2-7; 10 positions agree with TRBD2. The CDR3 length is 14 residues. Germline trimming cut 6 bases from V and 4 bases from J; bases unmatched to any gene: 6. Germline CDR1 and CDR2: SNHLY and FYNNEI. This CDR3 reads CASRTSSGSYEQYF. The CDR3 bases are TGTGCCAGCAGAACCTCTAGCGGGAGTTACGAGCAGTACTTC.

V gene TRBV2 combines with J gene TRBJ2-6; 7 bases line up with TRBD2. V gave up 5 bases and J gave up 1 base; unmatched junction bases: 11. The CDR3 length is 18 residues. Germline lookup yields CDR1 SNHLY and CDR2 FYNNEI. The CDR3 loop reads CASSHRRGLNSGANVLTF. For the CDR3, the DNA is TGTGCCAGCAGTCACAGGCGGGGGTTGAATTCTGGGGCCAACGTCCTGACTTTC. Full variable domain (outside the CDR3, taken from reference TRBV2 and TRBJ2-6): EPEVTQTPSHQVTQMGQEVILRCVPISNHLYFYWYRQILGQKVEFLVSFYNNEISEKSEIFDDQFSVERPDGSNFTLKIRSTKLEDSAMYFCASSHRRGLNSGANVLTFGAGSRLTVL.

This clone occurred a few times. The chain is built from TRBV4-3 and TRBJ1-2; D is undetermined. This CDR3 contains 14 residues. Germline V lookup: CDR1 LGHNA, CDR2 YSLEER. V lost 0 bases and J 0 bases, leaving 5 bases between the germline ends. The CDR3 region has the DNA TGCGCCAGCAGCCAAGATGGCGCTAACTATGGCTACACCTTC. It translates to CASSQDGANYGYTF.

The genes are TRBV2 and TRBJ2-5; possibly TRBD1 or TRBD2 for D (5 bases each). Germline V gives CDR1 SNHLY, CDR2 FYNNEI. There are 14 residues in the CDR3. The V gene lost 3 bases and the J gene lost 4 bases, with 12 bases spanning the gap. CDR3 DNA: TGTGCCAGCAGTGATCTTAGGGACCGAGAGACCCAGTACTTC. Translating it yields CASSDLRDRETQYF.

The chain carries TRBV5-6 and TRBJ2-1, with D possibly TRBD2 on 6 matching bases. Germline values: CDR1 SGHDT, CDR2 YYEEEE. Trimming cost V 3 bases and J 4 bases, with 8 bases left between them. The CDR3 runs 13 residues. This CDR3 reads CASSSSDYNEQFF. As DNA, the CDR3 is TGTGCCAGCAGCTCTAGCGATTACAATGAGCAGTTCTTC.

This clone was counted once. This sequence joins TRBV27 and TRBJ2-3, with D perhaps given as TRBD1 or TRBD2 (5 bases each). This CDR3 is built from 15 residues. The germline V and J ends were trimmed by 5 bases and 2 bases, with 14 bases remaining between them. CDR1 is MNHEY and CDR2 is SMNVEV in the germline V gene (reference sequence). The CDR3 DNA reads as TGTGCCAGCAGTCTGATAACGGGGCTCACAGATACGCAGTATTTT. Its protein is CASSLITGLTDTQYF.

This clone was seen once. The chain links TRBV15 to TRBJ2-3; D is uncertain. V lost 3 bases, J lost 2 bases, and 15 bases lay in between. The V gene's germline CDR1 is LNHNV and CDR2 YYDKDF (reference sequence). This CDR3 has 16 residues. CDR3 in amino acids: CATSSHSAKYTDTQYF. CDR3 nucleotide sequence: TGTGCCACCAGCAGCCACAGCGCCAAGTACACAGATACGCAGTATTTT.

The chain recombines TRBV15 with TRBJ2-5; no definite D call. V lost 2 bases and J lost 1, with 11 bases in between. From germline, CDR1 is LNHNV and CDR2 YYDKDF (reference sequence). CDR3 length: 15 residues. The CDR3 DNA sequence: TGTGCCACCAGCAGATCTAGACTGGCCCAAGAGACCCAGTACTTC. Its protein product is CATSRSRLAQETQYF.

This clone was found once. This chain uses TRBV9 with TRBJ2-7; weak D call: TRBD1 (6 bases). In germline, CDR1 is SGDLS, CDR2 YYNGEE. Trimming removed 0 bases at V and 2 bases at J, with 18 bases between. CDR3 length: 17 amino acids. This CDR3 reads CASSVAGSPGVTYEQYF. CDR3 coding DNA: TGTGCCAGCAGCGTAGCAGGTAGCCCAGGGGTCACCTACGAGCAGTACTTC.

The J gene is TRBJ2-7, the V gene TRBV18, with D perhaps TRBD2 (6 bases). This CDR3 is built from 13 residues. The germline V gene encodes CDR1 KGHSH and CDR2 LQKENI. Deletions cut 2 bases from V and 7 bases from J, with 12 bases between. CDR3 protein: CASSPSSGGEQYF. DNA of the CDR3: TGTGCCAGCTCACCAAGCTCTGGAGGGGAGCAGTACTTC.

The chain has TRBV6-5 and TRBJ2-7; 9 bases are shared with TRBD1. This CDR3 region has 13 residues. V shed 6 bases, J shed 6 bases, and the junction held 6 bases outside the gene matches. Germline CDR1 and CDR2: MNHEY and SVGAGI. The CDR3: CASSVGTGIEQYF. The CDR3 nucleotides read TGTGCCAGCAGCGTAGGGACAGGGATCGAGCAGTACTTC.

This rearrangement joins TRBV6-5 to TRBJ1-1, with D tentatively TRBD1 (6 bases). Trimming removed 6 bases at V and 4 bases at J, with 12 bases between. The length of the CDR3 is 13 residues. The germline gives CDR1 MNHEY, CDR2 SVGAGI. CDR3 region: CASSYIQGTEAFF. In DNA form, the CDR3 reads TGTGCCAGCAGCTACATACAGGGCACTGAAGCTTTCTTT.

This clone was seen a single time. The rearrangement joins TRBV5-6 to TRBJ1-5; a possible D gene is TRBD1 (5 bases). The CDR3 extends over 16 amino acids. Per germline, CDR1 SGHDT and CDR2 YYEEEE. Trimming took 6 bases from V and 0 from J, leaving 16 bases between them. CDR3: CASIKAGADSNQPQHF. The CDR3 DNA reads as TGTGCCAGCATCAAGGCCGGGGCGGATAGCAATCAGCCCCAGCATTTT.

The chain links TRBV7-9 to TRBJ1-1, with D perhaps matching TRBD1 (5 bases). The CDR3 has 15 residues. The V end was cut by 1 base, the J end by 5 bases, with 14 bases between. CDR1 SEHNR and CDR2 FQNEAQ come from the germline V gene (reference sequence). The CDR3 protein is CASSLVRTKGTEAFF. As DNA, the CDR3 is TGTGCCAGCAGCTTAGTGAGGACAAAGGGGACTGAAGCTTTCTTT.

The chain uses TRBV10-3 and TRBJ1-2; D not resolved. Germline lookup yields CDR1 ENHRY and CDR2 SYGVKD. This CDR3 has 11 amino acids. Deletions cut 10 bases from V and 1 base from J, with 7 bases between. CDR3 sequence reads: CASRGNYGYTF. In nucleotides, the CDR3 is TGTGCCAGTCGAGGTAACTATGGCTACACCTTC.

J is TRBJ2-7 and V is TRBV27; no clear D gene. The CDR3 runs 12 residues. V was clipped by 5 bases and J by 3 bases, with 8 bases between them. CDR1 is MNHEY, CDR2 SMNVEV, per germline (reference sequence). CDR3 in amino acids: CASSIDGYEQYF. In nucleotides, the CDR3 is TGTGCCAGCAGTATCGACGGCTACGAGCAGTACTTC.

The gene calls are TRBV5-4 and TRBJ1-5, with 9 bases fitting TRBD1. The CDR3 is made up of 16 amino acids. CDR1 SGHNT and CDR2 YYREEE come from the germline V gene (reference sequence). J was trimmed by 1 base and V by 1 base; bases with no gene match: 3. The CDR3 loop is CASSLSGQGSNQPQHF. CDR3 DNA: TGTGCCAGCAGCTTGTCGGGACAGGGCAGCAATCAGCCCCAGCATTTT.

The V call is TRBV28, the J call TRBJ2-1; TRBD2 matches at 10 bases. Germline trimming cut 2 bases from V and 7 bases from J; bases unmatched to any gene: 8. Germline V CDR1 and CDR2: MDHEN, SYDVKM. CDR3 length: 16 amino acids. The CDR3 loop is CASSLLGLAGVNEQFF. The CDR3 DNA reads TGTGCCAGCAGTTTACTTGGGCTAGCGGGAGTTAATGAGCAGTTCTTC.

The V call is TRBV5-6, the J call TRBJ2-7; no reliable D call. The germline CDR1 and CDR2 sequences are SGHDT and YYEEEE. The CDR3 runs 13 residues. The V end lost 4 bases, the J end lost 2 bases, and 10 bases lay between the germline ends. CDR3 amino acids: CASSPTSTYEQYF. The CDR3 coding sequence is TGTGCCAGCAGCCCGACATCAACCTACGAGCAGTACTTC.

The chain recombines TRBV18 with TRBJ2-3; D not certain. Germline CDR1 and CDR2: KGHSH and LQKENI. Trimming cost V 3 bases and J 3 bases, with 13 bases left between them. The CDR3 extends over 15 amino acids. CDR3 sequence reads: CASSPGWPGTDTQYF. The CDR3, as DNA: TGTGCCAGCTCACCTGGATGGCCCGGGACAGATACGCAGTATTTT.

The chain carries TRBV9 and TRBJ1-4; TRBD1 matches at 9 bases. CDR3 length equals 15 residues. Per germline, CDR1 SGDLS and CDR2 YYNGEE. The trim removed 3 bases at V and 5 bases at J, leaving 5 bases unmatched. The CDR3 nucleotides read TGTGCCAGCAGCGGTACAGGGGGCCCCAATGAAAAACTGTTTTTT. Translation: CASSGTGGPNEKLFF. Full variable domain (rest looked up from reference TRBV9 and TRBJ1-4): DSGVTQTPKHLITATGQRVTLRCSPRSGDLSVYWYQQSLDQGLQFLIQYYNGEERAKGNILERFSAQQFPDLHSELNLSSLELGDSALYFCASSGTGGPNEKLFFGSGTQLSVL.

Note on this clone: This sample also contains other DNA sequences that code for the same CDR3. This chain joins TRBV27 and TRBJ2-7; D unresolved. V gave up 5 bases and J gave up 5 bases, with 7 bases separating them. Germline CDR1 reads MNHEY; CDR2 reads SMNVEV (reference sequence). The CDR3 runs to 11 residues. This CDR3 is CASSRGHEQYF. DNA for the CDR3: TGTGCCAGCAGTCGCGGCCACGAGCAGTACTTC.

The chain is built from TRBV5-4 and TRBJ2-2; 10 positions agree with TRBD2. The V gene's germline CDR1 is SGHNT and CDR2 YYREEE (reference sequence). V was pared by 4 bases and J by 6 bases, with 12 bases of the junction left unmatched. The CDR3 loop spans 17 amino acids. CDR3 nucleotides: TGTGCCAGCAGCCCGCAATCCACTAGCGGGAATGCCGGGGAGCTGTTTTTT. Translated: CASSPQSTSGNAGELFF.

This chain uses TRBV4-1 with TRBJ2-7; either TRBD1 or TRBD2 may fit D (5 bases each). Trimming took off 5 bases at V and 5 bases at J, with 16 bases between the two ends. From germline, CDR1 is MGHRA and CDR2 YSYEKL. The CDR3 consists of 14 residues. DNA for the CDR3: TGCGCCAGCAGCACCTTGATGAGGGGCCACGAGCAGTACTTC. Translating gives CASSTLMRGHEQYF.

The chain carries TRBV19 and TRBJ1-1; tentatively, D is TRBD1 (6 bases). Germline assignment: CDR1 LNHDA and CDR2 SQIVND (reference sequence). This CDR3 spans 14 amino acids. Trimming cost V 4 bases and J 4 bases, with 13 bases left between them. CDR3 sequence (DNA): TGTGCCAGTAGTACCCGGACAGTTATCACTGAAGCTTTCTTT. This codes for CASSTRTVITEAFF.

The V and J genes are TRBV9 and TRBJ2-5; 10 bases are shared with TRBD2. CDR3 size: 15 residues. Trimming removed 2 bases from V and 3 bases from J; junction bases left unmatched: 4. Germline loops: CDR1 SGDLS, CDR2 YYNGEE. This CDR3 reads CASSVSGRAKETQYF. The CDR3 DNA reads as TGTGCCAGCAGCGTCAGCGGGAGGGCTAAAGAGACCCAGTACTTC.

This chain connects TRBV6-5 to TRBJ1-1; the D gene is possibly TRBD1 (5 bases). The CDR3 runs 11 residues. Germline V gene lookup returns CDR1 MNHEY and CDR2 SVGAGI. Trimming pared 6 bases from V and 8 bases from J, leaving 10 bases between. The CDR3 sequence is CASRYRGEAFF. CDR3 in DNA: TGTGCCAGCAGATACCGGGGGGAAGCTTTCTTT.

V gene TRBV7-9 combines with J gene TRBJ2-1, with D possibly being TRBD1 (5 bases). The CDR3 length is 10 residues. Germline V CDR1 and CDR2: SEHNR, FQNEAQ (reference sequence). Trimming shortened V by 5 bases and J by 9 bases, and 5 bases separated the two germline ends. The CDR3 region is CASSQGEQFF. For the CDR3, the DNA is TGTGCCAGCAGCCAGGGTGAGCAGTTCTTC.